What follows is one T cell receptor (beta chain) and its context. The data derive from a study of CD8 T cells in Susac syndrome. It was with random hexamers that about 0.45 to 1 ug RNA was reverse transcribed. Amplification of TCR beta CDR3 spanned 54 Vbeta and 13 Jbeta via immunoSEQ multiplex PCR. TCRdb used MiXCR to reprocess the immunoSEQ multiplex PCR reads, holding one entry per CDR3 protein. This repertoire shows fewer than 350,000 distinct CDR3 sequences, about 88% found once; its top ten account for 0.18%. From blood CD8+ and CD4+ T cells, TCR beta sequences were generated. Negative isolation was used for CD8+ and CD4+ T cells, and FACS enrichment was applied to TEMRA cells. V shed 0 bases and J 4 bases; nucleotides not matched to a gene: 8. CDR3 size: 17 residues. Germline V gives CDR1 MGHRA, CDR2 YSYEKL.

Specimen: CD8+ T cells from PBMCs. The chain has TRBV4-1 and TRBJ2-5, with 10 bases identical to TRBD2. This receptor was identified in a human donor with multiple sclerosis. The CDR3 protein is CASSQDRVQRGGETQYF. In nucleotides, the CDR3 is TGCGCCAGCAGCCAAGATAGGGTCCAGCGGGGGGGAGAGACCCAGTACTTC.